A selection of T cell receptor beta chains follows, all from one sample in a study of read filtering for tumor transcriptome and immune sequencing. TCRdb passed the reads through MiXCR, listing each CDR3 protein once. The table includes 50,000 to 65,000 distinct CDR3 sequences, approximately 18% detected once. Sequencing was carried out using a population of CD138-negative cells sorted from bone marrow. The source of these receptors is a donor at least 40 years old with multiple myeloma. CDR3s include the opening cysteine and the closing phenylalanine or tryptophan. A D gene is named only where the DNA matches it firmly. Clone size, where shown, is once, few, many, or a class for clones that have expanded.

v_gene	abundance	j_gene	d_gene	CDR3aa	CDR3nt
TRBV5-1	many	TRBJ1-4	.	CASSLRGSTNEKLFF	TGCGCCAGCAGCTTGAGGGGCTCAACTAATGAAAAACTGTTTTTT
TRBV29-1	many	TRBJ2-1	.	CSVEGDPELGRSNEQFF	TGCAGCGTTGAAGGTGACCCGGAACTAGGAAGGTCTAATGAGCAGTTCTTC
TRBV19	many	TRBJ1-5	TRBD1	CASSPTGDQPQHF	TGTGCCAGTAGTCCAACAGGGGACCAGCCCCAGCATTTT
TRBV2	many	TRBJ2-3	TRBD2	CASSEGAGGSDTQYF	TGTGCCAGCAGTGAAGGAGCGGGAGGGTCGGATACGCAGTATTTT
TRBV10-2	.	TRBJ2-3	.	CASSEPAGGGGTDTQYF	TGCGCCAGCAGTGAGCCGGCGGGCGGGGGCGGCACAGATACGCAGTATTTT
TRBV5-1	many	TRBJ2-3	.	CASSLEVRTDTQYF	TGCGCCAGCAGCTTAGAAGTACGGACAGATACGCAGTATTTT
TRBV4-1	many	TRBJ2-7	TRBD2	CASSQVPSGSYEQYF	TGCGCCAGCAGCCAAGTTCCTAGCGGATCCTACGAGCAGTACTTC
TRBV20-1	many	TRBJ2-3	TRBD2	CSATQTSGVTDTQYF	TGCAGTGCTACTCAGACTAGCGGGGTCACAGATACGCAGTATTTT
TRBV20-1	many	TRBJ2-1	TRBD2	CSARSSGRLDEQFF	TGCAGTGCTAGGTCCAGCGGGAGATTGGATGAGCAGTTCTTC
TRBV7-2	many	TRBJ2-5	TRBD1	CASSSRTGGNEETQYF	TGTGCCAGCAGCTCACGGACAGGGGGCAATGAAGAGACCCAGTACTTC
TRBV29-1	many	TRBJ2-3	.	CSVSPGSTDTQYF	TGCAGCGTTAGTCCCGGGAGCACAGATACGCAGTATTTT
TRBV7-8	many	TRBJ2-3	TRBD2	CASSLARDYIDSGDQYF	TGTGCCAGCAGCTTAGCCCGGGACTACATTGATAGCGGCGACCAGTATTTT
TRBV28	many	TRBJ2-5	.	CASSFRGSETQYF	TGTGCCAGCAGTTTCAGGGGATCGGAGACCCAGTACTTC
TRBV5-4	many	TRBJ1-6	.	CASSLAAGRNSPLHF	TGTGCCAGCAGCTTGGCGGCAGGGAGGAATTCACCCCTCCACTTT
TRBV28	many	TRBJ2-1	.	CASSFPDPSSYNEQFF	TGTGCCAGCAGTTTCCCGGATCCGAGCTCCTACAATGAGCAGTTCTTC
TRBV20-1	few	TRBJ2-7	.	CSARDRGSYYEQYF	TGCAGTGCTAGAGATCGGGGCAGTTACTACGAGCAGTACTTC
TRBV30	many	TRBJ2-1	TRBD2	CAAREGGTYNEQFF	TGTGCCGCCCGGGAGGGGGGGACTTACAATGAGCAGTTCTTC
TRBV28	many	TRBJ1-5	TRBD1	CASTGSGGAGVRGSNQPQHF	TGTGCCAGCACGGGCTCAGGGGGCGCGGGCGTCCGGGGATCTAATCAGCCCCAGCATTTT
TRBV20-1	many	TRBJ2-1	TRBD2	CSAGGLARSNEQFF	TGCAGTGCGGGAGGACTAGCCCGGTCCAATGAGCAGTTCTTC
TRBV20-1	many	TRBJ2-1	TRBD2	CSARDRLAGVFDNEQFF	TGCAGTGCTAGAGATCGACTAGCGGGGGTATTCGACAATGAGCAGTTCTTC
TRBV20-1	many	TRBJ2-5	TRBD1	CSAGTGETQYF	TGCAGTGCTGGGACAGGGGAGACCCAGTACTTC
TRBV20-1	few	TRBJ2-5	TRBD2	CSAQYSGGAEETQYF	TGCAGTGCTCAATATAGCGGGGGGGCCGAAGAGACCCAGTACTTC
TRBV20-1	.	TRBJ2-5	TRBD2	CSARGGLAETQYF	TGCAGTGCTAGAGGCGGACTAGCTGAGACCCAGTACTTC
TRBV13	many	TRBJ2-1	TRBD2	CASSAYLAGDHNEQFF	TGTGCCAGCAGCGCATATCTAGCGGGGGACCACAATGAGCAGTTCTTC
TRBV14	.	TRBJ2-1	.	CASSQGRGESSYNEQFF	TGTGCCAGCAGCCAAGGGAGGGGGGAGAGCTCCTACAATGAGCAGTTCTTC
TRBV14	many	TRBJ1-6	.	CASSQSWGNSPLHF	TGTGCCAGCAGCCAAAGCTGGGGAAATTCACCCCTCCACTTT
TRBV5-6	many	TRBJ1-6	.	CASSLTGGRRSYNSPLHF	TGTGCCAGCAGCTTGACTGGGGGCCGGCGCTCCTATAATTCACCCCTCCACTTT
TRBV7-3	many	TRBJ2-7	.	CASLPPPRPIYNWYEQYF	TGTGCCAGCCTCCCACCTCCCCGCCCCATTTATAATTGGTACGAGCAGTACTTC
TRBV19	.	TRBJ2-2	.	CASSNRGAGELFF	TGTGCCAGTAGTAATAGAGGGGCCGGGGAGCTGTTTTTT
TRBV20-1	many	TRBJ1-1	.	CSASSDRLNTEAFF	TGCAGTGCTAGTTCCGACAGGTTGAACACTGAAGCTTTCTTT
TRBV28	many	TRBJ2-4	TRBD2	CASSEGGVKNIQYF	TGTGCCAGCAGCGAGGGAGGGGTTAAAAACATTCAGTACTTC
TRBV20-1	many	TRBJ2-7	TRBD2	CSAIGLAGTYEQYF	TGCAGTGCTATAGGCCTAGCGGGGACCTACGAGCAGTACTTC
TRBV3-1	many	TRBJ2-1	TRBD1	CASSQGYRGYQNEQFF	TGTGCCAGCAGCCAAGGGTACAGGGGTTACCAGAATGAGCAGTTCTTC
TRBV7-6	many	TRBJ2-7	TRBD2	CASSRTSGARGYEQYF	TGTGCCAGCAGCCGGACTAGCGGAGCCAGAGGATACGAGCAGTACTTC
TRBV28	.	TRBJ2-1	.	CAGSHRNERFF	TGTGCCGGCAGTCATAGGAATGAGCGGTTCTTC
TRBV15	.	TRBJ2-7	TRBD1	CATSRGQGVNEQYF	TGTGCCACCAGCAGAGGACAGGGAGTCAACGAGCAGTACTTC
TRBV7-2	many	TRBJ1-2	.	CASSLEVTNYGYTF	TGTGCCAGCAGCTTAGAGGTCACCAACTATGGCTACACCTTC
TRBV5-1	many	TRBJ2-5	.	CASSLKAQETQYF	TGCGCCAGCAGTTTAAAGGCGCAAGAGACCCAGTACTTC
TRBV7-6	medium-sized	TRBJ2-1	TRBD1	CASSYRDSHEQFF	TGTGCCAGCAGCTACCGGGACAGCCATGAGCAGTTCTTC
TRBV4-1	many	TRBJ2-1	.	CASSRAFRGEQFF	TGCGCCAGCAGCCGAGCTTTTAGAGGTGAGCAGTTCTTC
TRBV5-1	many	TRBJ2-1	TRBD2	CASSLGTSGSSYNEQFF	TGCGCCAGCAGCTTGGGGACTAGCGGGAGCTCCTACAATGAGCAGTTCTTC
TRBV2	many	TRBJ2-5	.	CASSDRGAGQETQYF	TGTGCCAGCAGTGATCGGGGGGCCGGTCAAGAGACCCAGTACTTC
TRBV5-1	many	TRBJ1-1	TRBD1	CASSPGTGVTEAFF	TGCGCCAGCAGCCCCGGGACAGGGGTCACTGAAGCTTTCTTT
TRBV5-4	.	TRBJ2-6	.	CASGLAGANVLTF	TGTGCCAGCGGCTTGGCCGGGGCCAACGTCCTGACTTTC
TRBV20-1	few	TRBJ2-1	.	CSAPRPRGQYNEQFF	TGCAGTGCTCCCCGACCCAGGGGACAATACAATGAGCAGTTCTTC
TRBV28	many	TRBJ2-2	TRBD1	CASSLTGTGAGELFF	TGTGCCAGCAGTTTGACCGGGACAGGGGCCGGGGAGCTGTTTTTT
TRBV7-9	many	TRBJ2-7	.	CASRSLRGRPYEQYF	TGTGCCAGCAGGTCCTTGCGGGGTCGACCCTACGAGCAGTACTTC
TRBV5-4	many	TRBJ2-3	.	CASSPRGALTDTQYF	TGTGCCAGCAGCCCGAGGGGGGCCCTCACAGATACGCAGTATTTT
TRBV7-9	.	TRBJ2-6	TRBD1	CASSATGALSSGANVLTF	TGTGCCAGCAGCGCGACAGGGGCCCTTTCCTCTGGGGCCAACGTCCTGACTTTC
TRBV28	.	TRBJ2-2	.	CASSLWGPTGELFF	TGTGCCAGCAGTTTATGGGGACCCACCGGGGAGCTGTTTTTT
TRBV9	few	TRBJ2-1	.	CASSTSGGIHNEQFF	TGTGCCAGCAGCACCAGTGGAGGGATCCACAATGAGCAGTTCTTC
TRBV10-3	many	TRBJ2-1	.	CAISESSGRVNEQFF	TGTGCCATCAGTGAGTCGAGTGGCAGGGTAAATGAGCAGTTCTTC
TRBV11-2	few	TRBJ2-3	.	CASSLTRSTDTQYF	TGTGCCAGCAGCTTGACTAGAAGCACAGATACGCAGTATTTT